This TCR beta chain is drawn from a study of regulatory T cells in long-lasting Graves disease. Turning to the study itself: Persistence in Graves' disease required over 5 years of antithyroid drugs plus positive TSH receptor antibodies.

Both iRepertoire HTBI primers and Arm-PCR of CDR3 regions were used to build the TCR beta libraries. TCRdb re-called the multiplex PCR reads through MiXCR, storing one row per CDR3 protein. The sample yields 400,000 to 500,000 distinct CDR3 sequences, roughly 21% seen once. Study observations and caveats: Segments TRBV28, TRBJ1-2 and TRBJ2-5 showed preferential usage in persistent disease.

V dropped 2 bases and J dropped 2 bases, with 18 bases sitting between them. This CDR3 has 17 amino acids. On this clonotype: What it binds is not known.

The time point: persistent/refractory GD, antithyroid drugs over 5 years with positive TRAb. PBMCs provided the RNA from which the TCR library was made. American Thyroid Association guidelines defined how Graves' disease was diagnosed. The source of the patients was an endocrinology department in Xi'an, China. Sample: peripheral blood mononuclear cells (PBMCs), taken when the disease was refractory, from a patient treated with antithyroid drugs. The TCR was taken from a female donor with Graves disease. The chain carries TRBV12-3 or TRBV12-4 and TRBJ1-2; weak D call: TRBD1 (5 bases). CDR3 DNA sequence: TGTGCCAGCAGTTTATGGAACCTGGGGGACCCCAACTATGGCTACACCTTC. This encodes CASSLWNLGDPNYGYTF.